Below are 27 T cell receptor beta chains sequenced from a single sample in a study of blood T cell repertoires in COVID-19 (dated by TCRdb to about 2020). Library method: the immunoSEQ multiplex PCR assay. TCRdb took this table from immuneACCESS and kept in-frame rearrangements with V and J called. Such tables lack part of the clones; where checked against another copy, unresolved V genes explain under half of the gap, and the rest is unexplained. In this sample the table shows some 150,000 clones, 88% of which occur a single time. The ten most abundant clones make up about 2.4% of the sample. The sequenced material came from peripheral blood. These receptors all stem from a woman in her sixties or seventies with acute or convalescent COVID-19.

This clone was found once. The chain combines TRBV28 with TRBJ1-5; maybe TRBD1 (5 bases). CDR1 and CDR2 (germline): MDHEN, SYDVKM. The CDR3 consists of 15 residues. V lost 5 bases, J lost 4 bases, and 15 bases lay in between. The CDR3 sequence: CASSLFSKGNQPQHF. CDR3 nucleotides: TGTGCCAGCAGTCTCTTTTCGAAGGGGAATCAGCCCCAGCATTTT.

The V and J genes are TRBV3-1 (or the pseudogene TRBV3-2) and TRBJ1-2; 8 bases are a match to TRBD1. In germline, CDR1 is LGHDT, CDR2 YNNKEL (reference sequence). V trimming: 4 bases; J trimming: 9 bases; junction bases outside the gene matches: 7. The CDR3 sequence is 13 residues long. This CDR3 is CASSPGQGRRYTF. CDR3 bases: TGTGCCAGCAGCCCTGGACAGGGACGTCGCTACACCTTC.

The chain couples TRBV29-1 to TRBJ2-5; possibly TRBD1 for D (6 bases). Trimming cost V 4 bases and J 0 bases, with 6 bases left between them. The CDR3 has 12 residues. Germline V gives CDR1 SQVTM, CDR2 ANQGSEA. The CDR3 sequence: CSVAGDQETQYF. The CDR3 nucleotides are TGCAGCGTTGCAGGGGACCAAGAGACCCAGTACTTC.

The CDR3 bases are TGTGCCAGCAGCCCCCCAGGGGACTATGGCTACACCTTC. Its protein product is CASSPPGDYGYTF. This chain uses TRBV9 with TRBJ1-2; maybe TRBD1 (6 bases). With 4 bases removed from V and 3 bases from J, the gap between germline ends came to 10 bases. The CDR3 runs 13 residues. The V gene's germline CDR1 is SGDLS and CDR2 YYNGEE.

In DNA, the CDR3 is TGTGCCAGCAGCTTAGGACAGGGGGCTGGCGGCTACACCTTC. Protein: CASSLGQGAGGYTF. The chain recombines TRBV7-9 with TRBJ1-2; 10 bases agree with TRBD1. CDR3 length: 14 amino acids. CDR1 and CDR2 from the germline V gene are SEHNR and FQNEAQ (reference sequence). The V segment lost 1 base and the J segment 8 bases; nucleotides outside the gene matches: 4.

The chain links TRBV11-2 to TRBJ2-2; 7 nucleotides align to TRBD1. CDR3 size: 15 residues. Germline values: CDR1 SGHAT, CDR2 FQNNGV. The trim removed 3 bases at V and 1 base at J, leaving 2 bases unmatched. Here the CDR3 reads CASSFGTVNTGELFF. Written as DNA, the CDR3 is TGTGCCAGCAGCTTCGGGACAGTGAACACCGGGGAGCTGTTTTTT.

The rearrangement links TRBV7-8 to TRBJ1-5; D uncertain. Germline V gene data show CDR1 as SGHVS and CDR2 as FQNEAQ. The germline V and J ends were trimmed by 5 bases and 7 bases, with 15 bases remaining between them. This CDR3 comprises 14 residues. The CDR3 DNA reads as TGTGCCAGCAGCCAAGCCGACACAGCCCAGCCCCAGCATTTT. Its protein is CASSQADTAQPQHF.

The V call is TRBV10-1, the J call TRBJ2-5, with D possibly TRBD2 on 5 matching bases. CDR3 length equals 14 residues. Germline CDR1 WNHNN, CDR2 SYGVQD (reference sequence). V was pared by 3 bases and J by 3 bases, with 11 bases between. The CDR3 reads CASSDGGGEETQYF. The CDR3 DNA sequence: TGCGCCAGCAGTGATGGAGGAGGAGAAGAGACCCAGTACTTC.

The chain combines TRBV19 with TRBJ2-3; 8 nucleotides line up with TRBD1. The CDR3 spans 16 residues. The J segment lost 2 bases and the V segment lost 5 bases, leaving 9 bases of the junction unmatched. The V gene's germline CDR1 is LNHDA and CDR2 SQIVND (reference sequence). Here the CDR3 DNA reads TGTGCCAGTAGTCCCGGACAGGGAAGATTCACAGATACGCAGTATTTT. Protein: CASSPGQGRFTDTQYF. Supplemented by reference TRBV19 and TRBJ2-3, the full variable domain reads DGGITQSPKYLFRKEGQNVTLSCEQNLNHDAMYWYRQDPGQGLRLIYYSQIVNDFQKGDIAEGYSVSREKKESFPLTVTSAQKNPTAFYLCASSPGQGRFTDTQYFGPGTRLTVL.

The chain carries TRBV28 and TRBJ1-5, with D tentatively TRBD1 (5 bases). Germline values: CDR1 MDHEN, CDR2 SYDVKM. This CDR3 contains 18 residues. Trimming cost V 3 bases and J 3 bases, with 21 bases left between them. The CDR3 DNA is TGTGCCAGCAGTTTCGGGACGACCGGGAGCGGGCACAATCAGCCCCAGCATTTT. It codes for CASSFGTTGSGHNQPQHF.

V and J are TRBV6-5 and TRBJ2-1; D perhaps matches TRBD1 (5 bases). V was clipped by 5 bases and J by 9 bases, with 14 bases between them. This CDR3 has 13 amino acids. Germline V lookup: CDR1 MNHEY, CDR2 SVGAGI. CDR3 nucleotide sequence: TGTGCCAGCAGTCCCCACAGGTTCGGTGAGCAGTTCTTC. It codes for CASSPHRFGEQFF.

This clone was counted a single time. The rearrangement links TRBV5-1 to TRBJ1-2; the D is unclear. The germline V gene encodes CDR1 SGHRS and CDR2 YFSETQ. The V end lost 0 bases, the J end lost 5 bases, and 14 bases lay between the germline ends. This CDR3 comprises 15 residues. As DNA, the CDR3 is TGCGCCAGCAGCTTGGTTACCGGGGTAGGGTATGGCTACACCTTC. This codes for CASSLVTGVGYGYTF.

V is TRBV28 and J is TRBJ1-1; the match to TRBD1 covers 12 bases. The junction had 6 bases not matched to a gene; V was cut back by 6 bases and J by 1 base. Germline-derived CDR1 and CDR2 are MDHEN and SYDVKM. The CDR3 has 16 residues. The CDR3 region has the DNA TGTGCCAGCAGCTCAGGGACAGGGGGCCCGAACACTGAAGCTTTCTTT. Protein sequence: CASSSGTGGPNTEAFF. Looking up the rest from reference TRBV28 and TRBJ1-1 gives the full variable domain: DVKVTQSSRYLVKRTGEKVFLECVQDMDHENMFWYRQDPGLGLRLIYFSYDVKMKEKGDIPEGYSVSREKKERFSLILESASTNQTSMYLCASSSGTGGPNTEAFFGQGTRLTVV.

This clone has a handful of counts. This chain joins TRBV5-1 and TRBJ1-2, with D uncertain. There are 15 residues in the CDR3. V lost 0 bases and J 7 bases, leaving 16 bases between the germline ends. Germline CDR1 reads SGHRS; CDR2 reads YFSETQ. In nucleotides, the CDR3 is TGCGCCAGCAGCTTGGCCGAGAGAGAGCGGGGTGGCTACACCTTC. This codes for CASSLAERERGGYTF.

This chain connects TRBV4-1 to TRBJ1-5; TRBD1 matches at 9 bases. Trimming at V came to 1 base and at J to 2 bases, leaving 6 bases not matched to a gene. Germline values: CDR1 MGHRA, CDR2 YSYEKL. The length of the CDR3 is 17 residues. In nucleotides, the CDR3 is TGCGCCAGCAGCCAAGTTCACCGGACAGGGGGCAATCAGCCCCAGCATTTT. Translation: CASSQVHRTGGNQPQHF.

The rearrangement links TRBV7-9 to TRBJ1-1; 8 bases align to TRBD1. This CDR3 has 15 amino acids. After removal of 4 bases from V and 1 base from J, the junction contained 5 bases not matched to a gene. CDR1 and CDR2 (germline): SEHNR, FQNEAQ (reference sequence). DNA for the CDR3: TGTGCCAGCAGCTCTACAGGGGGTGGGAACACTGAAGCTTTCTTT. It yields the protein CASSSTGGGNTEAFF.

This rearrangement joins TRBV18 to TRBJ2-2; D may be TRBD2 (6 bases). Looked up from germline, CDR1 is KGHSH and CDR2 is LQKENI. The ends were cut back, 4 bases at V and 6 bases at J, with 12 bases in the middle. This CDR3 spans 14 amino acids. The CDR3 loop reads CASSLSEGAGELFF. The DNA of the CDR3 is TGTGCCAGCTCACTTTCGGAGGGAGCCGGGGAGCTGTTTTTT.

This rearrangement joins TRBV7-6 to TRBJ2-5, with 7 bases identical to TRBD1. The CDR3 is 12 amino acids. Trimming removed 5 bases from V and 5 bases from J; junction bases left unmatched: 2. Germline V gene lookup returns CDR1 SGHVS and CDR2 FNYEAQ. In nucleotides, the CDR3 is TGTGCCAGCAGCGGCAGGGGGGAGACCCAGTACTTC. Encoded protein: CASSGRGETQYF. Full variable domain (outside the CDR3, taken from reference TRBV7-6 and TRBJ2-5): GAGVSQSPRYKVTKRGQDVALRCDPISGHVSLYWYRQALGQGPEFLTYFNYEAQQDKSGLPNDRFSAERPEGSISTLTIQRTEQRDSAMYRCASSGRGETQYFGPGTRLLVL.

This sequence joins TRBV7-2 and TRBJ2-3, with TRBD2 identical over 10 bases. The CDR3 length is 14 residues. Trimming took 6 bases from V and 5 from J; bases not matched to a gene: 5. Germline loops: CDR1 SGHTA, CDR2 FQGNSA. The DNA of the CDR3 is TGTGCCAGCAGGATAGCGGGGGGAGGAGATACGCAGTATTTT. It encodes CASRIAGGGDTQYF.

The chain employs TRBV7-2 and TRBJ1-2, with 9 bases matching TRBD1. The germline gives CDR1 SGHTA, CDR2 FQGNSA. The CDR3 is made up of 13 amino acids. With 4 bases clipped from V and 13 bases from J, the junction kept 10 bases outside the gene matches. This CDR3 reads CASSSPDRGSCTF. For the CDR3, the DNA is TGTGCCAGCAGCTCCCCAGACAGGGGGAGTTGCACCTTC.

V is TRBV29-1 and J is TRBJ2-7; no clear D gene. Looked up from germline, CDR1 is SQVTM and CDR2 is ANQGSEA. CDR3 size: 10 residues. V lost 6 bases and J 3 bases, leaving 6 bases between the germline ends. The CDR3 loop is CSVRDYEQYF. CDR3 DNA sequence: TGCAGCGTACGAGACTACGAGCAGTACTTC.

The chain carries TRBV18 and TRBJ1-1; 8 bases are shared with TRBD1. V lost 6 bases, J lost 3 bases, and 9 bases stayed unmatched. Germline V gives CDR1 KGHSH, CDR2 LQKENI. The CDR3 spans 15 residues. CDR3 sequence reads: CASSVDRVRDTEAFF. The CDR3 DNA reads TGTGCCAGCTCTGTGGACAGGGTGAGGGACACTGAAGCTTTCTTT.

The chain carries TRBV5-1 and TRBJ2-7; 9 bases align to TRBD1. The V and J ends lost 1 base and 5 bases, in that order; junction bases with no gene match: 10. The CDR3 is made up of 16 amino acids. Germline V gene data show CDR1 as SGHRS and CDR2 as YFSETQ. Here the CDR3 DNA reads TGCGCCAGCAGCTTGCCGCGGGACAGGGATTTCGACGAGCAGTACTTC. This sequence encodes CASSLPRDRDFDEQYF.

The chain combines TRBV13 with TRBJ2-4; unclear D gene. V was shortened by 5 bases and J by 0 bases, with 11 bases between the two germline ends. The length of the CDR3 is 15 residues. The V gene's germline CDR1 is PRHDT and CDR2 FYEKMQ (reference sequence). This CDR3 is CASSPPNRAKNIQYF. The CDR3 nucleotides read TGTGCCAGCAGCCCTCCGAACAGAGCCAAAAACATTCAGTACTTC.

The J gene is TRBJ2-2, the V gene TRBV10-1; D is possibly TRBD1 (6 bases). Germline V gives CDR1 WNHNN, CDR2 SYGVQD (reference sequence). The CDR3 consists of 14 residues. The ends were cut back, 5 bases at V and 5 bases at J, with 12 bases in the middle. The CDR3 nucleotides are TGCGCCAGCAGTCCCGGGACAAATACCGGGGAGCTGTTTTTT. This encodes CASSPGTNTGELFF.

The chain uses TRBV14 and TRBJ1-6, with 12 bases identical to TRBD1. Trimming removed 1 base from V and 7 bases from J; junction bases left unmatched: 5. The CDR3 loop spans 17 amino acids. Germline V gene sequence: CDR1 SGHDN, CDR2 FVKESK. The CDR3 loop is CASSQGGQGAQNSPLHF. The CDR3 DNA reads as TGTGCCAGCAGCCAAGGGGGACAGGGGGCTCAAAATTCACCCCTCCACTTT.

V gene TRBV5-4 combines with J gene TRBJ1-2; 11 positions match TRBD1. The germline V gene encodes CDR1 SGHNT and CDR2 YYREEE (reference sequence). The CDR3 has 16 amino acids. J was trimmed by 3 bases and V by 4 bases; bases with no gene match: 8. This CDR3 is CASSLQDRGHDYGYTF. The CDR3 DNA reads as TGTGCCAGCAGCCTCCAGGACAGGGGGCATGACTATGGCTACACCTTC.